The clone carrying this T cell receptor beta chain occurred a few times. In the source study's methods: Amplification with reference gene primers provided the estimates of nucleated cell counts. TCRdb's table, derived via immunoSEQ multiplex PCR, lists solely in-frame clones and lacks some. That table gives V, J and clone size, and the DNA gave D and trimming. Of about 98,000 clones in the sample, 82% were seen once. This specimen comes from a study of blood T cell repertoires in COVID-19. Study background: Donors in the United States, Italy and Spain gave samples during acute or convalescent COVID-19. T cells, B-cell-depleted T cells, or PBMCs provided the cDNA or gDNA that served as material.

Trimming pared 0 bases from V and 5 bases from J, leaving 10 bases between. CDR1 MNHEY and CDR2 SMNVEV come from the germline V gene (reference sequence). This CDR3 has 15 amino acids. The genes are TRBV27 and TRBJ2-2; D is perhaps TRBD2 (5 bases). This TCR was sampled from a man of 80 years or more with acute or convalescent COVID-19. The sequenced material came from peripheral blood. The CDR3 DNA follows: TGTGCCAGCAGTTTATCCCAGCCGGGGACCGGGGAGCTGTTTTTT. Its translation: CASSLSQPGTGELFF.